A single sample gave rise to the 18 T cell receptor beta chains below, sequenced in a study of control samples from healthy donors and cancer patients. TCRdb's copy holds only in-frame clones and misses some; the assay was immunoSEQ multiplex PCR. The profile covers 150,000 to 200,000 clones, with 85% to 90% appearing a single time and around 1.4% taken by the ten largest. The specimen was blood. These receptors all come from a woman between 45 and 65 years old in good health.

The chain couples TRBV24-1 to TRBJ1-2; 7 nucleotides match TRBD1. Unmatched junction bases numbered 13, after V lost 5 bases and J lost 8 bases. Germline V gene data show CDR1 as KGHDR and CDR2 as SFDVKD. The CDR3 consists of 15 residues. The CDR3 loop reads CATSVPGRGVGGYTF. The CDR3 coding sequence is TGTGCCACCAGTGTTCCAGGCAGGGGGGTCGGCGGCTACACCTTC.

The chain carries TRBV3-1 (or the pseudogene TRBV3-2) and TRBJ2-6; D uncertain. Germline values: CDR1 LGHDT, CDR2 YNNKEL (reference sequence). This CDR3 is 14 amino acids long. Trimming took off 1 base at V and 4 bases at J, with 5 bases between the two ends. The CDR3 loop reads CASSQVKGANVLTF. Here the CDR3 DNA reads TGTGCCAGCAGCCAAGTTAAAGGGGCCAACGTCCTGACTTTC.

V is TRBV27 and J is TRBJ1-6; tentative D call: TRBD1 (6 bases). Looked up from germline, CDR1 is MNHEY and CDR2 is SMNVEV (reference sequence). CDR3 length: 14 amino acids. Trimming removed 9 bases at V and 4 bases at J, with 13 bases between. DNA for the CDR3: TGTGCCAGTTCGAGACAGGAGTATAATTCACCCCTCCACTTT. Translated, it gives CASSRQEYNSPLHF.

The chain combines TRBV9 with TRBJ1-5; D remains unclear. The CDR3 length is 15 residues. V was clipped by 0 bases and J by 1 base, with 8 bases between them. Germline V gene data show CDR1 as SGDLS and CDR2 as YYNGEE. For the CDR3, the DNA is TGTGCCAGCAGCGTAGGGCCCGGGAGCAATCAGCCCCAGCATTTT. This translates into CASSVGPGSNQPQHF.

This clone was observed a handful of times. The chain joins TRBV7-9 to TRBJ2-2; 7 bases match TRBD2. The length of the CDR3 is 16 residues. The V segment lost 1 base and the J segment 5 bases; nucleotides outside the gene matches: 7. Germline CDR1 SEHNR, CDR2 FQNEAQ (reference sequence). The CDR3 region has the DNA TGTGCCAGCAGCTTAGGGGCCGGAGCGGGAACCGGGGAGCTGTTTTTT. Amino acids: CASSLGAGAGTGELFF.

This sequence joins TRBV10-3 and TRBJ1-2; D not certain. Trimming removed 5 bases from V and 7 bases from J, with 20 bases in between. Germline values: CDR1 ENHRY, CDR2 SYGVKD. The CDR3 consists of 15 residues. The DNA of the CDR3 is TGTGCCATCAGTTTTTCTGGGCCTCAGATAGGTGGCTACACCTTC. Translating gives CAISFSGPQIGGYTF.

The chain carries TRBV7-3 and TRBJ1-6, with TRBD1 identical over 10 bases. Germline V gene sequence: CDR1 SGHTA, CDR2 FQGTGA. The CDR3 is made up of 14 amino acids. V shed 6 bases and J 9 bases; nucleotides not matched to a gene: 5. The CDR3 spells CASRQGQGGSPLHF. CDR3 coding DNA: TGTGCCAGCAGACAAGGACAGGGGGGTTCACCCCTCCACTTT.

The chain joins TRBV5-6 to TRBJ2-1, with 7 positions matching TRBD2. CDR1 SGHDT and CDR2 YYEEEE come from the germline V gene. This CDR3 has 17 amino acids. V shed 2 bases, J shed 4 bases, and the junction held 12 bases outside the gene matches. Written as DNA, the CDR3 is TGTGCCAGCAGCTTTGTTTATGGGGGGGAGACTTACAATGAGCAGTTCTTC. This sequence encodes CASSFVYGGETYNEQFF.

The rearrangement links TRBV9 to TRBJ2-1; either TRBD1 or TRBD2 may supply D (5 bases each). The V end lost 4 bases, the J end lost 6 bases, and 29 bases lay between the germline ends. The CDR3 sequence is 19 residues long. Germline V gene sequence: CDR1 SGDLS, CDR2 YYNGEE. Here the CDR3 reads CASSTRLSQGRREVNEQFF. CDR3 nucleotide sequence: TGTGCCAGCAGCACCCGACTGTCCCAGGGACGACGCGAAGTCAATGAGCAGTTCTTC.

The sample holds a few counts of this clone. V and J are TRBV27 and TRBJ2-1, with a tentative D call TRBD2 (6 bases). V was cut by 8 bases and J by 9 bases, with 23 bases left in between. The CDR3 extends over 15 amino acids. Germline CDR1 is MNHEY and CDR2 is SMNVEV (reference sequence). CDR3 sequence (DNA): TGTGCCAGCCAAGCGTCCAGCGGAGGGGTGGGTGAGCAGTTCTTC. Translated, it gives CASQASSGGVGEQFF.

The genes are TRBV28 and TRBJ1-1, with TRBD1 as a possible D gene (6 bases). This CDR3 has 15 amino acids. Germline CDR1 MDHEN, CDR2 SYDVKM. V lost 5 bases and J 0 bases, leaving 13 bases between the germline ends. The CDR3 DNA sequence: TGTGCCAGCAGTGACCCAGGGGCTTTGAACACTGAAGCTTTCTTT. Translating gives CASSDPGALNTEAFF.

V is TRBV5-1 and J is TRBJ1-2; D is perhaps TRBD1 (5 bases). This CDR3 contains 14 residues. Trimming took off 7 bases at V and 4 bases at J, with 17 bases between the two ends. CDR1 and CDR2 from the germline V gene are SGHRS and YFSETQ. The CDR3, as DNA: TGCGCCAGCGGTTCGACCGGGACTCTCTATGGCTACACCTTC. Translated, it gives CASGSTGTLYGYTF.

The chain employs TRBV7-2 and TRBJ2-5, with 11 positions matching TRBD1. CDR3 length equals 14 residues. J was trimmed by 6 bases and V by 5 bases; bases with no gene match: 5. CDR1 is SGHTA, CDR2 FQGNSA, per germline. This CDR3 is CASSPGTGGQTQYF. The CDR3 DNA is TGTGCCAGCAGCCCCGGGACAGGGGGGCAGACCCAGTACTTC.

This chain joins TRBV20-1 and TRBJ1-2; the D is unclear. Trimming cost V 6 bases and J 8 bases, with 10 bases left between them. Germline assignment: CDR1 DFQATT and CDR2 SNEGSKA (reference sequence). The length of the CDR3 is 10 residues. The CDR3: CSANRIGYTF. CDR3 coding DNA: TGCAGTGCCAACCGGATCGGCTACACCTTC.

The chain joins TRBV4-1 to TRBJ2-7, with D perhaps matching TRBD1 (5 bases). The V gene's germline CDR1 is MGHRA and CDR2 YSYEKL. The length of the CDR3 is 15 residues. Trimming took 6 bases from V and 4 from J, leaving 19 bases between them. The CDR3 DNA reads as TGCGCCAGCAGTCAAACAGGCTCGGCCCTGTACGAGCAGTACTTC. This translates into CASSQTGSALYEQYF.

The genes are TRBV7-2 and TRBJ2-1, with unresolved D. V lost 2 bases and J 8 bases, leaving 13 bases between the germline ends. The germline V gene encodes CDR1 SGHTA and CDR2 FQGNSA. The CDR3 is 14 residues long. In nucleotides, the CDR3 is TGTGCCAGCAGCTTAATCTTTCCCGGCGATGAGCAGTTCTTC. This encodes CASSLIFPGDEQFF.

In this sample, this clone turned up once. The chain is built from TRBV6-2 or TRBV6-3 and TRBJ2-5; D unresolved. Germline assignment: CDR1 MNHEY and CDR2 SVGEGT. The CDR3 has 11 amino acids. V gave up 5 bases and J gave up 5 bases, with 6 bases separating them. CDR3 sequence reads: CASSRLETQYF. For the CDR3, the DNA is TGTGCCAGCAGTAGATTGGAGACCCAGTACTTC.

This chain joins TRBV9 and TRBJ2-2; a possible D gene is TRBD2 (6 bases). The CDR3 sequence is 16 residues long. The ends were cut back, 0 bases at V and 5 bases at J, with 14 bases in the middle. Per the germline V gene, CDR1 is SGDLS and CDR2 is YYNGEE. CDR3 amino acids: CASSVGLVIGTGELFF. DNA of the CDR3: TGTGCCAGCAGCGTAGGACTAGTTATCGGAACCGGGGAGCTGTTTTTT.